This TCR beta chain stems from a study of neurological immune-mediated disorders. Findings and caveats of the study: None of the CDR3 amino acid sequences of expanded clones recurred across subjects, suggesting private repertoires in all groups.

TCRdb analysed the 5' RACE reads with MiXCR anew, one entry per CDR3 protein. In the table there are around 64,000 distinct CDR3 sequences, approximately 3.4% of which are singletons. This clonotype was observed at least ten times. Its cognate antigen is unknown. For the unsorted libraries, 2 million PBMCs stored at -80 C served as input. V was clipped by 1 base and J by 0 bases, with 16 bases between them. This CDR3 is 19 amino acids long. Germline loops: CDR1 LNHNV, CDR2 YYDKDF (reference sequence). Input material: PBMCs. V gene TRBV15 combines with J gene TRBJ1-6; D not certain. This TCR came from a woman between 50 and 59 years old with multiple sclerosis. The CDR3, as DNA: TGTGCCACCAGCAGAGTAGGACGGCTAGGGAGCTCCTATAATTCACCCCTCCACTTT. It yields the protein CATSRVGRLGSSYNSPLHF.